Each of the 15 T cell receptor beta chains below was sequenced from the same sample in a study of shared clonotypes between healthy human individuals. Using immunoSEQ multiplex PCR, the repertoire was profiled, and TCRdb retains in-frame clones only, with some absent. The table has roughly 2,500,000 clones, 80% to 95% seen once; the top ten hold 0.36%. Sequences were obtained from naive CD4+ T cells from PBMCs. Subset in this sample: CD45RA+ positively selected. These receptors all stem from a man between 18 and 29 years old in good health. Some clones in this sample may be carry-over from other donors' samples.

A note on this clone: The same CDR3 can be traced to other DNA sequences in this sample. The CDR3 protein is CASSEPGGSYNEQFF. As DNA, the CDR3 is TGTGCCAGCAGTGAACCGGGCGGCTCCTACAATGAGCAGTTCTTC. The V and J genes are TRBV25-1 and TRBJ2-1; no clear D. Trimming left V 2 bases short and J 0 bases short, with 8 bases between. The germline CDR1 and CDR2 sequences are MGHDK and SYGVNS. This CDR3 is 15 amino acids long.

The CDR3 loop is CASSPKWGATNEKLFF. CDR3 sequence (DNA): TGTGCCAGCAGCCCCAAATGGGGCGCAACTAATGAAAAACTGTTTTTT. This chain links TRBV7-9 with TRBJ1-4, with a possible D match to TRBD1 (5 bases). Trimming cost V 5 bases and J 0 bases, with 13 bases left between them. The germline gives CDR1 SEHNR, CDR2 FQNEAQ (reference sequence). The CDR3 has 16 amino acids.

Regarding this clone: The junction shows a germline mismatch at one end, possibly a read error. The rearrangement joins TRBV7-3 to TRBJ2-2; D gene uncertain. Per the germline V gene, CDR1 is SGHTA and CDR2 is FQGTGA. The CDR3 sequence is 14 residues long. DNA for the CDR3: TGTGCCAGCGGCTTACTACCCAACACCGGGGAGCTGTTTTTT. It specifies CASGLLPNTGELFF. The entire variable domain, with the rest obtained from reference TRBV7-3 and TRBJ2-2, is as follows: GAGVSQTPSNKVTEKGKYVELRCDPISGHTALYWYRQSLGQGPEFLIYFQGTGAADDSGLPNDRFFAVRPEGSVSTLKIQRTERGDSAVYLCASGLLPNTGELFFGEGSRLTVL.

Only a few counts were recorded for this clone. The V gene is TRBV5-1, the J gene TRBJ1-1; a weak D match, TRBD1 (6 bases). This CDR3 is 14 amino acids long. CDR1 and CDR2 from the germline V gene are SGHRS and YFSETQ. The ends were cut back, 3 bases at V and 4 bases at J, with 13 bases in the middle. In DNA, the CDR3 is TGCGCCAGCAGCTCAGGAGACAGGAGCACTGAAGCTTTCTTT. This gives the protein CASSSGDRSTEAFF.

The chain is built from TRBV18 and TRBJ1-3; 7 nucleotides match TRBD1. This CDR3 contains 17 residues. Trimming at V came to 6 bases and at J to 1 base, leaving 12 bases not matched to a gene. Germline values: CDR1 KGHSH, CDR2 LQKENI. The CDR3 nucleotides are TGTGCCAGCTCGGCGACCCTCCGGGACAGTTCTGGAAACACCATATATTTT. Its protein product is CASSATLRDSSGNTIYF.

Concerning this clone itself: This CDR3 is also generated by other DNA sequences in the sample. This chain uses TRBV7-2 with TRBJ2-3, with 10 bases matching TRBD2. The CDR3 contains 16 residues. The junction had 3 bases not matched to a gene; V was cut back by 2 bases and J by 1 base. The V gene's germline CDR1 is SGHTA and CDR2 FQGNSA. CDR3 sequence (DNA): TGTGCCAGCAGCTTACGAGCGGGAGGGCGCACAGATACGCAGTATTTT. Amino acid sequence: CASSLRAGGRTDTQYF.

In DNA form, the CDR3 reads TGTGCCAGCGCATCCGGGACAGGGGCCTACAATGAGCAGTTCTTC. Residues: CASASGTGAYNEQFF. The chain carries TRBV2 and TRBJ2-1; TRBD1 aligns across 10 bases. This CDR3 is 15 amino acids long. CDR1 is SNHLY and CDR2 is FYNNEI in the germline V gene. Trimming at V came to 8 bases and at J to 2 bases, leaving 6 bases not matched to a gene.

Details on this clone: The same CDR3 is also encoded by other DNA sequences in this sample. This rearrangement joins TRBV28 to TRBJ2-7, with unresolved D. The CDR3 totals 12 residues. The V gene's germline CDR1 is MDHEN and CDR2 SYDVKM. Trimming shortened V by 1 base and J by 4 bases, and 5 bases separated the two germline ends. In DNA form, the CDR3 reads TGTGCCAGCAGTTTATTTCCATACGAGCAGTACTTC. Translated: CASSLFPYEQYF.

This sequence joins TRBV28 and TRBJ2-1; D unclear. Germline CDR1 MDHEN, CDR2 SYDVKM. The CDR3 has 15 residues. Trimming pared 6 bases from V and 2 bases from J, leaving 14 bases between. CDR3 in amino acids: CASSPFDGAYNEQFF. The CDR3 DNA follows: TGTGCCAGCAGCCCGTTTGACGGTGCCTACAATGAGCAGTTCTTC.

V and J are TRBV9 and TRBJ2-5; TRBD2 matches at 8 bases. The CDR3 has 16 amino acids. V was clipped by 3 bases and J by 4 bases; unmatched bases: 11. Germline values: CDR1 SGDLS, CDR2 YYNGEE. For the CDR3, the DNA is TGTGCCAGCAGCGGCGCGGGAGGTCAGTGGGGAGAGACCCAGTACTTC. It is translated as CASSGAGGQWGETQYF.

This chain uses TRBV6-6 with TRBJ2-5, with TRBD1 identical over 10 bases. V was clipped by 6 bases and J by 4 bases; unmatched bases: 8. The CDR3 covers 15 residues. Germline V CDR1 and CDR2: MNHNY, SVGAGI (reference sequence). The CDR3 DNA follows: TGTGCCAGCAGCTTAACCGGGACAGGGGTAGAGACCCAGTACTTC. Translation gives CASSLTGTGVETQYF.

Comments on this clone: The sample contains more than one DNA sequence encoding this CDR3. The chain has TRBV7-2 and TRBJ1-3; a weak D match, TRBD1 (5 bases). V was pared by 1 base and J by 2 bases, with 9 bases between. Germline V gene sequence: CDR1 SGHTA, CDR2 FQGNSA. The CDR3 extends over 15 amino acids. This CDR3 reads CASSLVGGAGNTIYF. The CDR3, as DNA: TGTGCCAGCAGCTTAGTTGGAGGGGCTGGAAACACCATATATTTT.

This chain links TRBV28 with TRBJ2-7; D remains unclear. Trimming cost V 2 bases and J 5 bases, with 10 bases left between them. CDR3 length: 13 residues. Per germline, CDR1 MDHEN and CDR2 SYDVKM. The CDR3 here is CASSLRSVDEQYF. The CDR3 region has the DNA TGTGCCAGCAGTTTAAGGAGTGTTGACGAGCAGTACTTC.

V gene TRBV11-2 combines with J gene TRBJ2-5; TRBD1 agrees at 8 bases. J was trimmed by 5 bases and V by 4 bases; bases with no gene match: 6. CDR3 length: 14 residues. CDR1 is SGHAT, CDR2 FQNNGV, per germline. The CDR3 region has the DNA TGTGCCAGCAGCTCGGACAGGGCGGGTGAGACCCAGTACTTC. Its translation: CASSSDRAGETQYF.

This chain uses TRBV27 with TRBJ2-7; D is perhaps TRBD2 (5 bases). The germline CDR1 and CDR2 sequences are MNHEY and SMNVEV (reference sequence). The CDR3 extends over 14 amino acids. Trimming took off 0 bases at V and 5 bases at J, with 11 bases between the two ends. This CDR3 is CASSLSGSLDEQYF. In nucleotides, the CDR3 is TGTGCCAGCAGTTTATCAGGGAGCCTAGACGAGCAGTACTTC.